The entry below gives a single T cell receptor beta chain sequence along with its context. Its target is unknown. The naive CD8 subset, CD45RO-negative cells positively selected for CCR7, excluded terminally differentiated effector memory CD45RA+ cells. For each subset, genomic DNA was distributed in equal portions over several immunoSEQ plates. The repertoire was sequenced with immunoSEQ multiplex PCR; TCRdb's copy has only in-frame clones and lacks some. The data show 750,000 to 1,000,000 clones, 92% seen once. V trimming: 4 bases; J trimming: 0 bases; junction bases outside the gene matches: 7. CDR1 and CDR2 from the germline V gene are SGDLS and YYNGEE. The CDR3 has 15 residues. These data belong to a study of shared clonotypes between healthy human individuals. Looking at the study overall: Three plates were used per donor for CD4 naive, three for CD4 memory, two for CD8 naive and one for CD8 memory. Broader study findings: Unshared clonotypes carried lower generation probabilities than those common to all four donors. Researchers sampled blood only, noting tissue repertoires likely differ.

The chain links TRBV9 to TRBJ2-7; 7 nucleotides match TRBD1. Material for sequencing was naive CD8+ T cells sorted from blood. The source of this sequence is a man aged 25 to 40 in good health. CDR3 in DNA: TGTGCCAGCAGCCCCCTGGGACAGCCCTCCTACGAGCAGTACTTC. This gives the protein CASSPLGQPSYEQYF.